This is a list of T cell receptor beta chains from one sample in a study of OX40 agonist ivuxolimab in advanced cancers. Method: immunoSEQ multiplex PCR; TCRdb's copy keeps in-frame clones and lacks some. Among some 54,000 clones listed, almost 85% were seen once. The specimen comprised CD4+ or CD8+ T cells sorted from blood, sampled in a trial of the OX40 agonist ivuxolimab. The receptor source for this set is an adult with an advanced solid tumor such as melanoma, head and neck, liver or kidney cancer. Each CDR3 is given with its conserved first and last residue. The D gene is left open where the match is weak. The size field is filled for only some rows; it gives once, few, many or a size class.

J gene,D gene,clone size,V gene,CDR3 DNA,CDR3 protein
TRBJ1-5,.,.,TRBV5-1,TGCGCCAGCAGCTTGGATGGCCAGAATAATCAGCCCCAGCATTTT,CASSLDGQNNQPQHF
TRBJ2-7,TRBD1,.,TRBV28,TGTGCCAGCAGTCTCGCCCAGCCAGACAGGGGGGACTACGAGCAGTACTTC,CASSLAQPDRGDYEQYF
TRBJ2-2,.,few,TRBV5-1,TGCGCCAGCAGCTTATCAGGGGTCGGGGAGCTGTTTTTT,CASSLSGVGELFF
TRBJ2-3,.,.,TRBV6-1,TGTGCCAGCAGTGTGTGGCAGAGCAGCACAGATACGCAGTATTTT,CASSVWQSSTDTQYF
TRBJ1-5,TRBD1,.,TRBV6-1,TGTGCCAGCAGTGAGGACAGGGGGGGTCAGCCCCAGCATTTT,CASSEDRGGQPQHF
TRBJ1-5,.,.,TRBV6-5,TGTGCCAGCAGTGTTAACAGCGCGCGGGGTCCCCAGCATTTT,CASSVNSARGPQHF
TRBJ2-2,.,.,TRBV10-2,TGCGCCAGCAGGACGGGAGTAGGTTCGGGGGAGCTGTTTTTT,CASRTGVGSGELFF
TRBJ1-1,TRBD1,.,TRBV5-6,TGTGCCAGCACCCCGACCTCGACAGGGGGCTTTGAATGGACTGAAGCTTTCTTT,CASTPTSTGGFEWTEAFF
TRBJ1-1,.,.,TRBV28,TGTGCCAGCAGTGCCGCCATCCAGGGGGAAGCTTTCTTT,CASSAAIQGEAFF
TRBJ2-1,.,.,TRBV14,TGTGCCAGCAGCCAAGATCAGGGGGGGCGCGGGACTGAGCAGTTCTTC,CASSQDQGGRGTEQFF
TRBJ1-1,.,few,TRBV2,TGTGCCAGCAACCCACGGAATATGAACACTGAAGCTTTCTTT,CASNPRNMNTEAFF
TRBJ2-1,.,.,TRBV11-2,TGTGCCAGCAGTCCGGGTCGGGAGAGGTCCTACAATGAGCAGTTCTTC,CASSPGRERSYNEQFF
TRBJ2-5,.,.,TRBV10-1,TGCGCCAACCCTCAGGGACCCCAAGAGACCCAGTACTTC,CANPQGPQETQYF
TRBJ2-1,TRBD2,.,TRBV5-4,TGTGCCAGCAGCTTGTTTGGGACTAGCGGTCGGAATGAGCAGTTCTTC,CASSLFGTSGRNEQFF
TRBJ2-2,.,.,TRBV4-1,TGCGCCAGCAGCCACGCTACGTTACTAGGTCCCGGGGAGCTGTTTTTT,CASSHATLLGPGELFF
TRBJ2-2,TRBD1,.,TRBV6-6,TGTGCCAGCGGCTTGACAGGGGGCGCGTCGACCGGGGAGCTGTTTTTT,CASGLTGGASTGELFF
TRBJ2-3,.,.,TRBV5-1,TGCGCCAGCAGACCCGAGGGACACCGCACAGATACGCAGTATTTT,CASRPEGHRTDTQYF
TRBJ1-1,.,.,TRBV5-4,TGTGCCAGCAGCTTTCAACAGGGATACACTGAAGCTTTCTTT,CASSFQQGYTEAFF
TRBJ2-7,.,.,TRBV5-4,TGTGCCAGCAGCCCGCTAGGTAAAGCAGACTACGAGCAGTACTTC,CASSPLGKADYEQYF
TRBJ2-7,.,.,TRBV2,TGTGCCAGCAGTGAAGGGGTGTACGAGCAGTACTTC,CASSEGVYEQYF
TRBJ2-7,TRBD1,.,TRBV27,TGTGCCAGCAGCAAGGGACAGGGAACCTACGAGCAGTACTTC,CASSKGQGTYEQYF
TRBJ1-4,.,.,TRBV9,TGTGCCAGCAGCGTGAACTTCCAGGGTGAAAAACTGTTTTTT,CASSVNFQGEKLFF
TRBJ1-3,.,.,TRBV28,TGTGCCAGCAGTTTTTCACCAGGGACTGGAAACACCATATATTTT,CASSFSPGTGNTIYF
TRBJ1-4,.,.,TRBV28,TGTGCCAGCAGTTTAGCGCAGGGGAGGCAAAAACTGTTTTTT,CASSLAQGRQKLFF
TRBJ2-7,TRBD1,.,TRBV11-2,TGTGCCAGCAGCCCTACGGGCCGGGACAGGCGAAGCCCTTACGAGCAGTACTTC,CASSPTGRDRRSPYEQYF
TRBJ2-7,TRBD2,.,TRBV30,TGTGCCTGGAGGGGGGGAAGACTAGCGGATACCTACGAGCAGTACTTC,CAWRGGRLADTYEQYF
TRBJ1-4,TRBD1,.,TRBV7-9,TGTGCCAGCAGCTCCTACAGGGGGGCTCGGGAAAAACTGTTTTTT,CASSSYRGAREKLFF
TRBJ1-5,.,.,TRBV19,TGTGCCAGTAGCGAAGAAGGGCCCGATCAGCCCCAGCATTTT,CASSEEGPDQPQHF
TRBJ1-1,.,.,TRBV5-1,TGCGCCAGCAGCTCATGGGGGCTGGGAACTGAAGCTTTCTTT,CASSSWGLGTEAFF
TRBJ2-3,.,.,TRBV5-1,TGCGCCAGCAGCTCCCGGACCTCGTACACAGATACGCAGTATTTT,CASSSRTSYTDTQYF
TRBJ1-2,.,.,TRBV28,TGTGCCAGCAGTGGGACGGTTTGGGGCTACACCTTC,CASSGTVWGYTF
TRBJ1-1,TRBD1,.,TRBV28,TGTGCCAGCAGTCAAAGACAGGGGTGGGGCACTGAAGCTTTCTTT,CASSQRQGWGTEAFF
TRBJ2-7,TRBD1,.,TRBV4-1,TGCGCCAGCAGCCATTGGGACAGCTTGTCCTACGAGCAGTACTTC,CASSHWDSLSYEQYF
TRBJ2-7,TRBD2,.,TRBV19,TGTGCCAGTAGTCCCCAGGGGACTAGCTACGAGCAGTACTTC,CASSPQGTSYEQYF
TRBJ2-5,.,.,TRBV27,TGTGCCAGCAGTACGAACTATGGGGAGACCCAGTACTTC,CASSTNYGETQYF
TRBJ1-1,.,few,TRBV15,TGTGCCACCTCTTGGGAGGCGTTGAACACTGAAGCTTTCTTT,CATSWEALNTEAFF
TRBJ2-1,TRBD2,.,TRBV7-2,TGTGCCAGCAGCTTCGATGCGGGAGGGCCCCAATATTACAATGAGCAGTTCTTC,CASSFDAGGPQYYNEQFF
TRBJ1-1,.,.,TRBV28,TGTGCCAGCAGTTTGGTTCCCTTTGGGGGAAACACTGAAGCTTTCTTT,CASSLVPFGGNTEAFF
TRBJ1-2,.,.,TRBV28,TGTGCCAGCAGTTTGCAAATGGATGGCTACACCTTC,CASSLQMDGYTF
TRBJ1-2,.,few,TRBV19,TGTGCCAGCCGAGGACGGCCTTTTGGTGGCTACACCTTC,CASRGRPFGGYTF
TRBJ2-7,.,.,TRBV5-1,TGCGCCAGCAGCTTGTCCCGAGGCCCCTACGAGCAGTACTTC,CASSLSRGPYEQYF
TRBJ2-5,.,.,TRBV7-2,TGTGCCAGCAGCTTTTCCGGTGTGGGGTTAGCAGGGGAGACCCAGTACTTC,CASSFSGVGLAGETQYF
TRBJ2-5,.,.,TRBV11-2,TGTGCCAGCAGCTCATACGGGGGAGAGACCCAGTACTTC,CASSSYGGETQYF
TRBJ2-7,TRBD1,.,TRBV2,TGTGCCAGCAGCAGGGACAGCTCCTACGAGCAGTACTTC,CASSRDSSYEQYF
TRBJ2-3,TRBD2,once,TRBV2,TGTGCCAGCAGTGAAGCGCTTGCGGGGGGGGGATTAAATACGCAGTATTTT,CASSEALAGGGLNTQYF
TRBJ2-1,.,.,TRBV21-1,TGTGCCAGCAGCAAAGTAGGGCGGGCCTGCTCCTACAATGAGCAGTTCTTC,CASSKVGRACSYNEQFF
TRBJ2-2,.,.,TRBV6-1,TGTGCCAGCATCCCCAGCGACGGCGCCGGGGAGCTGTTTTTT,CASIPSDGAGELFF
TRBJ2-7,.,.,TRBV7-2,TGTGCCAGCAGCCCCGGACTGGTTGTCCCATCCTACGAGCAGTACTTC,CASSPGLVVPSYEQYF
TRBJ2-7,.,.,TRBV5-1,TGCGCCAGCAGCTATGGGGCCGACGAATTCGCCGAGCAGTACTTC,CASSYGADEFAEQYF
TRBJ1-1,.,few,TRBV7-9,TGTGCCAGCAGCTTACAGGGGACTCAGTTAGCTTTCTTT,CASSLQGTQLAFF
TRBJ2-5,TRBD1,.,TRBV2,TGTGCCAGCAGGGGCAGGGGGCTACGGGAGACCCAGTACTTC,CASRGRGLRETQYF